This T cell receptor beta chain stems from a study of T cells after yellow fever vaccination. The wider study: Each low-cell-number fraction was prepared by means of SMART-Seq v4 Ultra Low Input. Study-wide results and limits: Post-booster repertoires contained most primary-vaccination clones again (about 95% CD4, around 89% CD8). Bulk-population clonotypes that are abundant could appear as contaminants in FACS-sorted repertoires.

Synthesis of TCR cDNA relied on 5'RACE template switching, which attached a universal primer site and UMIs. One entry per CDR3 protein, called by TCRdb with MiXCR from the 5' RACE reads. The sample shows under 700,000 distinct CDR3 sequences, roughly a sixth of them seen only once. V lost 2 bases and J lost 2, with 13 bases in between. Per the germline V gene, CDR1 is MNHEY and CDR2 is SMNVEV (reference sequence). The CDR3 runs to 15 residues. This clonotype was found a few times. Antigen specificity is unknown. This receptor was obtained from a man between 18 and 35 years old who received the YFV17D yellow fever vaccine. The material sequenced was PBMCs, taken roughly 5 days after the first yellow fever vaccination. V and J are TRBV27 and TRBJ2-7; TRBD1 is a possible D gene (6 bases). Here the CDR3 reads CASSLGRDTAYEQYF. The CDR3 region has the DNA TGTGCCAGCAGTTTAGGCCGGGACACGGCCTACGAGCAGTACTTC.